The clone carrying this TCR beta chain has only a few counts. The antigen remains unidentified. The J segment lost 4 bases and the V segment lost 10 bases, leaving 6 bases of the junction unmatched. This CDR3 region has 13 residues. Germline V gives CDR1 MNHEY, CDR2 SVGAGI. This record belongs to a study of beta chain features in type 1 diabetes. Study-wide results and caveats: Across patients, naive, central memory and Treg TCRB repertoires exhibited apparently greater similarity than was observed across healthy donors.

Isolated RNA was reverse transcribed in full, so expressed TCRB transcripts were sequenced. Sequencing was performed with immunoSEQ multiplex PCR; in TCRdb, only in-frame clones are kept and a portion is missing. The sample records some 900,000 clones, roughly a sixth being singletons. Every single donor gave one heparinised blood draw, and these averaged roughly 120 mL. J is TRBJ2-2 and V is TRBV6-5; 7 nucleotides match TRBD1. The source material was naive CD4+ T cells from blood. This sequence was found in a woman younger than 35 in good health. The CDR3 nucleotides read TGTGCCACCCAAACAGGGGTCACCGGGGAGCTGTTTTTT. Translating it yields CATQTGVTGELFF.